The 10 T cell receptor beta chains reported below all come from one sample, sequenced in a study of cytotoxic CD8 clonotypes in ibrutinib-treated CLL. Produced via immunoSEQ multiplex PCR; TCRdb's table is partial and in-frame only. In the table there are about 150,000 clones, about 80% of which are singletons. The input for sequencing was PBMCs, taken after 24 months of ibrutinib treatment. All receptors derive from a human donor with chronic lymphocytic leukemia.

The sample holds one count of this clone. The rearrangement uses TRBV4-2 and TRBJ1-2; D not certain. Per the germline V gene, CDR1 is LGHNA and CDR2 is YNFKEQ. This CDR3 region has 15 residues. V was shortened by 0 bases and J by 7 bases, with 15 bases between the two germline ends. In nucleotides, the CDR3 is TGTGCCAGCAGCCAAGACCCTGAGTCGGAGACTGGCTACACCTTC. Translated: CASSQDPESETGYTF.

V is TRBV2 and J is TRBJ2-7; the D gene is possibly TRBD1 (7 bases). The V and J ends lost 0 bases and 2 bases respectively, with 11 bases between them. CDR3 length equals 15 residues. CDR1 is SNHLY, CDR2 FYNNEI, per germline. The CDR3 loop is CASSEAAGQTYEQYF. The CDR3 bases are TGTGCCAGCAGTGAAGCGGCGGGACAGACCTACGAGCAGTACTTC.

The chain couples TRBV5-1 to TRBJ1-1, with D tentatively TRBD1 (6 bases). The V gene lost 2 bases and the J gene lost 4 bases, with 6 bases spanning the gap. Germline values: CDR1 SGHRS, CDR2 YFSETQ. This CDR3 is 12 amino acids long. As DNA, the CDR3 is TGCGCCAGCAGCTTACAGGGCACTGAAGCTTTCTTT. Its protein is CASSLQGTEAFF.

CDR3 sequence (DNA): TGCGCCAGCAGCTTGGCCGGGGGTTTTGGCTATGAAAAACTGTTTTTT. This gives the protein CASSLAGGFGYEKLFF. The chain carries TRBV5-1 and TRBJ1-4, with TRBD1 as a possible D gene (5 bases). The CDR3 extends over 16 amino acids. Trimming took 0 bases from V and 6 from J, leaving 15 bases between them. Per the germline V gene, CDR1 is SGHRS and CDR2 is YFSETQ.

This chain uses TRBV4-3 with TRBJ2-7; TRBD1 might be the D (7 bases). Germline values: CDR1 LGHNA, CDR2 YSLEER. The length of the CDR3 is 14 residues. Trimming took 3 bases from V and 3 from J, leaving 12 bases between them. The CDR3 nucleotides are TGCGCCAGCAGCCAGCGGCGGGACAGCTACGAGCAGTACTTC. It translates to CASSQRRDSYEQYF.

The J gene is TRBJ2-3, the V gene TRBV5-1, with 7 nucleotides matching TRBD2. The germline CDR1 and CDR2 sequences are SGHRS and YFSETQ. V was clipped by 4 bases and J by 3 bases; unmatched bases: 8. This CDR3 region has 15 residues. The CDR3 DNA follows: TGCGCCAGCAGCCCGGCCAGCGGGGCGACAGATACGCAGTATTTT. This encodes CASSPASGATDTQYF.

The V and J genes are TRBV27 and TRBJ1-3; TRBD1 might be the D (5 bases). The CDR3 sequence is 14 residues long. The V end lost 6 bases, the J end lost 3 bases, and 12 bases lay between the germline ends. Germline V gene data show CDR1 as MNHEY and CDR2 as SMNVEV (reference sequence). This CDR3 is CASSPAGHGNTIYF. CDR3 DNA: TGTGCCAGCAGCCCGGCGGGGCATGGAAACACCATATATTTT.

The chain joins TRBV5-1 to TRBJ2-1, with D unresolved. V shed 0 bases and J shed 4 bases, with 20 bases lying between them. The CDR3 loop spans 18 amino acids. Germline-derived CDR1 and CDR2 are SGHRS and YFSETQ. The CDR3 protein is CASSLVVGAVTLYNEQFF. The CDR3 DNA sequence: TGCGCCAGCAGCTTGGTGGTAGGTGCTGTCACCCTGTACAATGAGCAGTTCTTC.

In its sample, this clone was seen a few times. This CDR3 is CASSATGSNQPQHF. The CDR3 region has the DNA TGTGCCAGCAGCGCGACAGGGAGCAATCAGCCCCAGCATTTT. This chain links TRBV21-1 with TRBJ1-5; the table's D call, TRBD1, has no DNA check behind it. TRBV21-1 is noted as a pseudogene. The CDR3 contains 14 residues.

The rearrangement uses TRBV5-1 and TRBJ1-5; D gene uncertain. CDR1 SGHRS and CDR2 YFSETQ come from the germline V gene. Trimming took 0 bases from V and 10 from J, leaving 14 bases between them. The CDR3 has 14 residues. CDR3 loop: CASSLGAGTAPQHF. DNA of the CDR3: TGCGCCAGCAGCTTGGGGGCGGGTACGGCCCCCCAGCATTTT.